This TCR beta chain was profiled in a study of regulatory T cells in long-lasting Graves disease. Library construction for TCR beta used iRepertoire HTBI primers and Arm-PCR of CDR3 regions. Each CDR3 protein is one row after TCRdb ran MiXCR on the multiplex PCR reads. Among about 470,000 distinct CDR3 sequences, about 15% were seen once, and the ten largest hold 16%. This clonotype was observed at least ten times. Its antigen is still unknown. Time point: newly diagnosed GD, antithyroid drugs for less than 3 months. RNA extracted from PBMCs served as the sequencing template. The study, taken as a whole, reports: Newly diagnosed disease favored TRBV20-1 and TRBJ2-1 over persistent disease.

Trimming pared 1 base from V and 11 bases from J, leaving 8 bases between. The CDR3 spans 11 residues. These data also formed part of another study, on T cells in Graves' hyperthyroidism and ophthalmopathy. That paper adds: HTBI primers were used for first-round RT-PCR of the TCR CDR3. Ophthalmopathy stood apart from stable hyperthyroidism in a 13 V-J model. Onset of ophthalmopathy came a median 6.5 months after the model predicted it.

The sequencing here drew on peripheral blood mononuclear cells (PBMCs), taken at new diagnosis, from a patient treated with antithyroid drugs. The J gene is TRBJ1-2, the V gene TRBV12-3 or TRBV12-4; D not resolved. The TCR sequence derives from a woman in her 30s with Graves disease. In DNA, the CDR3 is TGTGCCAGCAGTTTAGGAGTGGTATACACCTTC. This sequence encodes CASSLGVVYTF.